Only a few counts were recorded for the clone carrying this TCR beta chain. What it recognizes is unknown. The method was immunoSEQ multiplex PCR; TCRdb's version includes in-frame clones alone and lacks a portion of them. The table includes approximately 40,000 clones, approximately 90% detected once. The record originates from a study of OX40 agonist ivuxolimab in advanced cancers. Turning to the study itself: Previous treatment with anti-PD-1, anti-PD-L1 or anti-CTLA-4 therapy was allowed; over 35% had received some. Study-wide results and caveats: CD8+ T cells showed, on average, more clonal expansion than CD4+ cells. In the 0.1 to 3.0 mg/kg range, CD4+ and CD8+ blood T cells had expanded clonally by week 6.

Germline V lookup: CDR1 MNHEY, CDR2 SVGAGI. Between the trimmed V and J ends, which lost 3 bases and 2 bases, there was a span of 10 bases. The CDR3 loop spans 14 amino acids. This receptor was obtained from an adult with an advanced solid tumor such as melanoma, head and neck, liver or kidney cancer. The starting material was CD4+ or CD8+ T cells sorted from blood, obtained in a trial of the OX40 agonist ivuxolimab. The chain joins TRBV6-5 to TRBJ1-1, with D possibly TRBD1 on 5 matching bases. CDR3 sequence reads: CASSYARVNTEAFF. The DNA of the CDR3 is TGTGCCAGCAGTTATGCCAGGGTAAACACTGAAGCTTTCTTT.